Included here is one TCR beta chain sequence, with context. This record belongs to a study of blood T cell repertoires in COVID-19. Trimming cost V 4 bases and J 4 bases; bases outside gene matches: 12. There are 16 residues in the CDR3. CDR1 MNHEY and CDR2 SVGAGI come from the germline V gene. Produced via immunoSEQ multiplex PCR; TCRdb's table is partial and in-frame only. The sample has a few hundred thousand clones; approximately 90% are singletons. This sequence originates from a man between 18 and 29 years old who had recovered from COVID-19. The gene calls are TRBV6-5 and TRBJ1-2; 7 bases agree with TRBD1. The sample taken for sequencing was PBMCs or T cells enriched from blood (not recorded which). In DNA form, the CDR3 reads TGTGCCAGCAGTTTCCCCCGGACAGGCCCTGCCTATGGCTACACCTTC. This codes for CASSFPRTGPAYGYTF.